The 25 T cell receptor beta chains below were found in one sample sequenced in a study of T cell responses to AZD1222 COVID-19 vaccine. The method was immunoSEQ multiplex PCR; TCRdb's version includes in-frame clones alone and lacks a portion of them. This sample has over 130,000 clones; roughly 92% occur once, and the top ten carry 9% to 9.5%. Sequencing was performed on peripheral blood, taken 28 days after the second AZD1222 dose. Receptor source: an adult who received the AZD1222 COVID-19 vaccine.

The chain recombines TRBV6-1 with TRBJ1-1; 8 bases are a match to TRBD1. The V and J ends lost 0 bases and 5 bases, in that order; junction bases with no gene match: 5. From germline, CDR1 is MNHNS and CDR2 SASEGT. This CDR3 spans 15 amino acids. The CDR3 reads CASSEAQGARTEAFF. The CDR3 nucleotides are TGTGCCAGCAGTGAAGCGCAGGGGGCGCGGACTGAAGCTTTCTTT.

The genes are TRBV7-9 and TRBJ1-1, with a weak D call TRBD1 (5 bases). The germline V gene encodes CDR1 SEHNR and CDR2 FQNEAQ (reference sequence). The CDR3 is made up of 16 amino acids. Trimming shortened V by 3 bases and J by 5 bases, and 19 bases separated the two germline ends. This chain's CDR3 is CASSFKEGRGGTEAFF. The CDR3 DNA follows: TGTGCCAGCAGCTTCAAGGAGGGACGGGGTGGTACTGAAGCTTTCTTT.

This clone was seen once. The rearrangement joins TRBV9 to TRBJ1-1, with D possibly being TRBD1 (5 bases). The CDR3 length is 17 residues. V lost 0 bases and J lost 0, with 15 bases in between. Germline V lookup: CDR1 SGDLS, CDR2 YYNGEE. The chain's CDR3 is CASSVDGEQTVNTEAFF. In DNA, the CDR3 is TGTGCCAGCAGCGTAGACGGGGAGCAGACAGTGAACACTGAAGCTTTCTTT.

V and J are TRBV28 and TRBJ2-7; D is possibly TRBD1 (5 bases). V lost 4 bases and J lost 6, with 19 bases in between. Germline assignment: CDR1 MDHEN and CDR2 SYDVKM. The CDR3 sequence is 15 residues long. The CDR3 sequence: CASSSHPSTVPEQYV. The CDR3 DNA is TGTGCCAGCAGTTCCCACCCCTCGACAGTCCCCGAGCAGTACGTC.

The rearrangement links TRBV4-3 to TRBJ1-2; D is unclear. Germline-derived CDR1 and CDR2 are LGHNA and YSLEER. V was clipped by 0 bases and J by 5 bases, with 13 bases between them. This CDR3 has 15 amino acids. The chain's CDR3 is CASSQEIQNFYGYTF. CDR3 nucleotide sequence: TGCGCCAGCAGCCAAGAAATCCAGAACTTTTATGGCTACACCTTC.

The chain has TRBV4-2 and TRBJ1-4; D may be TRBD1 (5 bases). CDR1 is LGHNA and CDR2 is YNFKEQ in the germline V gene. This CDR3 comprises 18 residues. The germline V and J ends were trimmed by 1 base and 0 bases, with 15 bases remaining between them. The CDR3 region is CASSQGRGTLATNEKLFF. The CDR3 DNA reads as TGTGCCAGCAGCCAAGGGAGAGGGACCCTTGCAACTAATGAAAAACTGTTTTTT.

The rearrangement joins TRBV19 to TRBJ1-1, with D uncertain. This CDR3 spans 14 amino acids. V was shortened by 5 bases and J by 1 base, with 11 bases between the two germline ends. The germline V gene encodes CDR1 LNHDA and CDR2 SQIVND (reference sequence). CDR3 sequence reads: CASSLAGKNTEAFF. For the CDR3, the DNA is TGTGCCAGTAGTTTGGCAGGAAAGAACACTGAAGCTTTCTTT.

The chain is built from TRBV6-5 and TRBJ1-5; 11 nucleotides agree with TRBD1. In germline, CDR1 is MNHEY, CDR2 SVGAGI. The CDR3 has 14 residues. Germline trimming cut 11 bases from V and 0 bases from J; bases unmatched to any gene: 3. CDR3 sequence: CAGGTGGSNQPQHF. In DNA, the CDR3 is TGTGCCGGGGGGACAGGGGGTAGCAATCAGCCCCAGCATTTT.

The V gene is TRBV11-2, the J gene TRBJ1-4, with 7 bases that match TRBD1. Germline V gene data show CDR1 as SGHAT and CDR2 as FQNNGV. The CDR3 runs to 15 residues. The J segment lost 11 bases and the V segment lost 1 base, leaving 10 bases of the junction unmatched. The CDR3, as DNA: TGTGCCAGCAGCTTAGTCCTTAGGGACAGTGCGAAACTGTTTTTT. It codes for CASSLVLRDSAKLFF.

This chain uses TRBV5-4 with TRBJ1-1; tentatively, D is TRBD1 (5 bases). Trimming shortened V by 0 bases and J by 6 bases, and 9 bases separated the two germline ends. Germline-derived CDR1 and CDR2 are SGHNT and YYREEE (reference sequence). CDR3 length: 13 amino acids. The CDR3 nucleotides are TGTGCCAGCAGCTTGGGGACGGGGCCTGAAGCTTTCTTT. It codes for CASSLGTGPEAFF.

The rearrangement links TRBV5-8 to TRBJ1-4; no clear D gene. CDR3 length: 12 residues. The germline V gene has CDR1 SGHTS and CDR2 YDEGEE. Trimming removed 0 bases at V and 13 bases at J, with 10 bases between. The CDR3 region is CASSLANRGLFF. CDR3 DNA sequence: TGTGCCAGCAGCTTGGCCAACAGAGGACTGTTTTTT.

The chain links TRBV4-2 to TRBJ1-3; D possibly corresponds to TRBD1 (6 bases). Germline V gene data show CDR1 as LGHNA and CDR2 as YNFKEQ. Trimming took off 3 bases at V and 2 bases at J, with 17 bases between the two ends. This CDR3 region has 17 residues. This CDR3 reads CASSQDWGRSTGNTIYF. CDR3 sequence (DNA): TGTGCCAGCAGCCAGGACTGGGGGCGATCAACTGGAAACACCATATATTTT.

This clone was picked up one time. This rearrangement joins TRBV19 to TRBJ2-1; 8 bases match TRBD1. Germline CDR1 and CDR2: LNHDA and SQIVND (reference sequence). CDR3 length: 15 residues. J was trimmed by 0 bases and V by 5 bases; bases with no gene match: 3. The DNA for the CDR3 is TGTGCCAGTAGTTCCGGGACAGGCTCCTACAATGAGCAGTTCTTC. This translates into CASSSGTGSYNEQFF. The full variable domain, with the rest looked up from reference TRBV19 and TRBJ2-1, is DGGITQSPKYLFRKEGQNVTLSCEQNLNHDAMYWYRQDPGQGLRLIYYSQIVNDFQKGDIAEGYSVSREKKESFPLTVTSAQKNPTAFYLCASSSGTGSYNEQFFGPGTRLTVL.

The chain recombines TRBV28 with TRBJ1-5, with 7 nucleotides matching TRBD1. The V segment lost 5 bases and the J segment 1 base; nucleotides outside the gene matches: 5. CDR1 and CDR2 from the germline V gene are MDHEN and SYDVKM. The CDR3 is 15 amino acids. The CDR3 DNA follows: TGTGCCAGCAGTACAGGGGATGGCAGCAATCAGCCCCAGCATTTT. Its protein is CASSTGDGSNQPQHF.

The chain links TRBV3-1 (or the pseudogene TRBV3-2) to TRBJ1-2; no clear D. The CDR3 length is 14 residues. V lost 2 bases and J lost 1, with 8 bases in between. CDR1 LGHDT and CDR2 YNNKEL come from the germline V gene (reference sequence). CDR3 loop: CASSQSEVNYGYTF. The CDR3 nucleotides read TGTGCCAGCAGCCAATCTGAGGTTAACTATGGCTACACCTTC.

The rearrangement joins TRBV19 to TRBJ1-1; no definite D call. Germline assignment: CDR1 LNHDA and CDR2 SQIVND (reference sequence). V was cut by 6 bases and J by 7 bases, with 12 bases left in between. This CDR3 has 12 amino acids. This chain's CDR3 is CASRLVGGEAFF. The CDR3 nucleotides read TGTGCCAGTAGGTTAGTAGGCGGTGAAGCTTTCTTT.

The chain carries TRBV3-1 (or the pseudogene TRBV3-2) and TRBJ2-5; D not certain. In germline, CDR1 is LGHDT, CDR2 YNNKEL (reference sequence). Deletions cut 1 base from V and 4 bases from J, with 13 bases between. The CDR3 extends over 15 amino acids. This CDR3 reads CASSQALSRRETQYF. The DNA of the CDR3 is TGTGCCAGCAGCCAAGCTTTAAGCCGACGAGAGACCCAGTACTTC.

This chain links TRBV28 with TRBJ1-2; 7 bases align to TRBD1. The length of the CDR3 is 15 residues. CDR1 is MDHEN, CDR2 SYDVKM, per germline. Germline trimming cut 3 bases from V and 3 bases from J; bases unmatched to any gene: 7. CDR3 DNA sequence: TGTGCCAGCAGTTTCATACAGGGGACTTACTATGGCTACACCTTC. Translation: CASSFIQGTYYGYTF.

DNA for the CDR3: TGTGCCAGCAGCGGACAGGGGGGCGCTGAAGCTTTCTTT. Protein sequence: CASSGQGGAEAFF. The rearrangement uses TRBV9 and TRBJ1-1; 9 nucleotides line up with TRBD1. This CDR3 has 13 amino acids. The V gene end was trimmed by 3 bases and the J gene end by 6 bases; junction bases not matched to a gene: 3. Germline CDR1 SGDLS, CDR2 YYNGEE.

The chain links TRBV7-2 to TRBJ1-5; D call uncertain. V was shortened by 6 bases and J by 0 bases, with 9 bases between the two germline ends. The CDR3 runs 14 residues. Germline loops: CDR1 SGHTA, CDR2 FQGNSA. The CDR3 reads CASSGVNSNQPQHF. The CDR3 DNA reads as TGTGCCAGCAGTGGTGTTAATAGCAATCAGCCCCAGCATTTT.

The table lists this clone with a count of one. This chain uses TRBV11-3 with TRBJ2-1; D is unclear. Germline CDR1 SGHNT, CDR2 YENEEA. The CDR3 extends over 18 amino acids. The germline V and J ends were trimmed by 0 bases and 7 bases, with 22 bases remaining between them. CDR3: CASSLDGKEPKSQNEQFF. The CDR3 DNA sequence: TGTGCCAGCAGCTTAGATGGGAAGGAACCCAAGAGCCAAAATGAGCAGTTCTTC.

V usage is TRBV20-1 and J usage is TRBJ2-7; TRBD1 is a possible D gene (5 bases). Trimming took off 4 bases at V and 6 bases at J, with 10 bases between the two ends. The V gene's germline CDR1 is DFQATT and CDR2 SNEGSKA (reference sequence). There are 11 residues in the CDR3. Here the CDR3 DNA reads TGCAGTGCTACCTGGCAGGGCGAGCAGTACTTC. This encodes CSATWQGEQYF.

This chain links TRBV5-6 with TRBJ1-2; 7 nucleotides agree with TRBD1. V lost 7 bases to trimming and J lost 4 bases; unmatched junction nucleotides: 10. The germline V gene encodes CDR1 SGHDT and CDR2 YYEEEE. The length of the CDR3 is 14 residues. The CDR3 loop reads CASGVTGSSYGYTF. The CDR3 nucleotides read TGTGCCAGCGGAGTGACAGGGAGTAGCTATGGCTACACCTTC. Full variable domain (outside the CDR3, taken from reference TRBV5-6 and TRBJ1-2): DAGVTQSPTHLIKTRGQQVTLRCSPKSGHDTVSWYQQALGQGPQFIFQYYEEEERQRGNFPDRFSGHQFPNYSSELNVNALLLGDSALYLCASGVTGSSYGYTFGSGTRLTVV.

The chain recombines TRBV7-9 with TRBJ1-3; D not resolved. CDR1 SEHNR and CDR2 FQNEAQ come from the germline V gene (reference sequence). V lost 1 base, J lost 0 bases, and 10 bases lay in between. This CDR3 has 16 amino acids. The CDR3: CASSLVAGSSGNTIYF. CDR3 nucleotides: TGTGCCAGCAGCTTAGTGGCGGGCAGCTCTGGAAACACCATATATTTT.

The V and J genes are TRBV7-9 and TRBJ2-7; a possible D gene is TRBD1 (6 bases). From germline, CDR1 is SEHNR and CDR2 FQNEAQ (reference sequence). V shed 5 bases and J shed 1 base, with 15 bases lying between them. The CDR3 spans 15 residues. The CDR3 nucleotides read TGTGCCAGCAGCCGCAGGGGCGGGCGGTCCTACGAGCAGTACTTC. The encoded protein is CASSRRGGRSYEQYF.